These 20 T cell receptor beta chains came from one sample sequenced in a study of siplizumab effects on memory and regulatory T cells. The antigens for these receptors are not known. Mixed lymphocyte reaction cells underwent 6 days of coculture at 37°C. Clones were sequenced by immunoSEQ multiplex PCR, and TCRdb holds only the in-frame ones, with some missing. Of some 15,000 clones listed, around 49% are singletons. The material sequenced was CFSE-low (dividing) CD4+ T cells sorted from an allogeneic mixed lymphocyte reaction. The receptors were gathered from a human donor in good health; the cells came from an allogeneic mixed lymphocyte reaction.

This chain uses TRBV7-2 with TRBJ1-5; no firm D call. Germline V lookup: CDR1 SGHTA, CDR2 FQGNSA. Trimming stripped 2 bases from V and 9 bases from J, with 14 bases between. The CDR3 length is 14 residues. The CDR3 protein is CASSLQSDGRPQHF. CDR3 nucleotides: TGTGCCAGCAGCTTACAGTCCGACGGGCGGCCCCAGCATTTT.

This clone was counted only a few times. CDR3 protein: CASLGGLNTEAFF. For the CDR3, the DNA is TGTGCCAGCCTTGGGGGGTTGAACACTGAAGCTTTCTTT. The V call is TRBV18, the J call TRBJ1-1, with a tentative D call TRBD1 (5 bases). This CDR3 contains 13 residues. V was shortened by 8 bases and J by 0 bases, with 10 bases between the two germline ends. The germline gives CDR1 KGHSH, CDR2 LQKENI.

The V gene is TRBV6-5, the J gene TRBJ2-7, with 12 positions matching TRBD1. Germline loops: CDR1 MNHEY, CDR2 SVGAGI. Losses at the gene ends were 8 bases for V and 7 bases for J; bases not matched to a gene: 6. The CDR3 length is 13 residues. The CDR3 DNA is TGTGCCAGCGGGGGACAGGGGGCGCGGGAGCAGTACTTC. Protein sequence: CASGGQGAREQYF.

The V gene is TRBV7-4, the J gene TRBJ1-3; D unresolved. The length of the CDR3 is 15 residues. Trimming took 8 bases from V and 0 from J, leaving 14 bases between them. Germline CDR1 is SGHVT and CDR2 is SQSDAQ. The CDR3 loop is CASPPARSSGNTIYF. The CDR3 bases are TGTGCCAGCCCCCCCGCCCGGAGCTCTGGAAACACCATATATTTT.

In its sample, this clone ranks as medium-sized (0.01 to 0.1%). This chain links TRBV5-6 with TRBJ2-2, with 8 positions matching TRBD1. V lost 4 bases and J lost 6; bases outside the gene matches: 17. The CDR3 extends over 18 amino acids. Germline V gives CDR1 SGHDT, CDR2 YYEEEE. DNA of the CDR3: TGTGCCAGCAGCAAAGCAACAGGGGGGCATAGAATCCCCGGGGAGCTGTTTTTT. Protein product: CASSKATGGHRIPGELFF.

This clone was seen a handful of times. This chain joins TRBV5-1 and TRBJ1-6; 7 nucleotides line up with TRBD1. After removal of 3 bases from V and 10 bases from J, the junction contained 10 bases not matched to a gene. CDR3 length equals 15 residues. From germline, CDR1 is SGHRS and CDR2 YFSETQ. CDR3 in amino acids: CASSSVAGGSSPLHF. In DNA, the CDR3 is TGCGCCAGCAGCTCTGTAGCAGGGGGGTCCTCACCCCTCCACTTT.

This clone was observed a handful of times. The chain combines TRBV30 with TRBJ1-1; tentatively, D is TRBD1 (5 bases). This CDR3 has 13 amino acids. Between the trimmed V and J ends, which lost 0 bases and 5 bases, there was a span of 10 bases. Germline V gene sequence: CDR1 GTSNPN, CDR2 SVGIG (reference sequence). The CDR3 loop reads CAWSVGARTEAFF. The CDR3 DNA sequence: TGTGCCTGGAGTGTTGGGGCTAGGACTGAAGCTTTCTTT.

The V call is TRBV6-5, the J call TRBJ2-5; tentatively, D is TRBD1 or TRBD2 (7 bases each). CDR1 is MNHEY and CDR2 is SVGAGI in the germline V gene. The V end lost 2 bases, the J end lost 4 bases, and 14 bases lay between the germline ends. This CDR3 has 15 residues. The CDR3 DNA follows: TGTGCCAGCAGTTACATGACAGGGAGGGCAGAGACCCAGTACTTC. This translates into CASSYMTGRAETQYF.

The table lists this clone with a count of one. The chain uses TRBV21-1 and TRBJ2-7. TRBV21-1 is listed as a pseudogene. This CDR3 is built from 16 residues. The CDR3 DNA is TGTGCCAGCAGCAAAGTTCCGGGGCCGAGCTCCTACGAGCAGTACTTC. It yields the protein CASSKVPGPSSYEQYF.

J is TRBJ2-7 and V is TRBV6-1; D call uncertain. The CDR3 consists of 12 residues. Looked up from germline, CDR1 is MNHNS and CDR2 is SASEGT. V shed 3 bases and J shed 3 bases, with 6 bases lying between them. The CDR3 nucleotides are TGTGCCAGCAGTGAGGACGGCTACGAGCAGTACTTC. Translating it yields CASSEDGYEQYF.

This chain joins TRBV30 and TRBJ1-5; D is uncertain. This CDR3 spans 13 amino acids. Germline V gene sequence: CDR1 GTSNPN, CDR2 SVGIG (reference sequence). V lost 4 bases and J lost 3, with 10 bases in between. CDR3 protein: CAWTSHLNQPQHF. The CDR3, as DNA: TGTGCCTGGACGTCGCACCTCAATCAGCCCCAGCATTTT.

The rearrangement links TRBV7-9 to TRBJ2-3; 10 bases agree with TRBD2. Germline CDR1 reads SEHNR; CDR2 reads FQNEAQ (reference sequence). The CDR3 extends over 17 amino acids. The J segment lost 5 bases and the V segment lost 1 base, leaving 9 bases of the junction unmatched. CDR3 loop: CASSLERGGFSIDTQYF. CDR3 sequence (DNA): TGTGCCAGCAGCTTAGAGCGGGGGGGTTTTTCTATAGATACGCAGTATTTT.

This clone was found a few times. V usage is TRBV6-5 and J usage is TRBJ1-2; TRBD1 matches at 8 bases. The CDR3 is 13 amino acids. Germline V CDR1 and CDR2: MNHEY, SVGAGI. Trimming at V came to 2 bases and at J to 6 bases, leaving 2 bases not matched to a gene. Written as DNA, the CDR3 is TGTGCCAGCAGTTACCTGACAGGGGATGGCTACACCTTC. Amino acids: CASSYLTGDGYTF.

The V call is TRBV18, the J call TRBJ2-7; 10 nucleotides match TRBD2. Germline V gene sequence: CDR1 KGHSH, CDR2 LQKENI. The CDR3 extends over 15 amino acids. V shed 2 bases and J 3 bases; nucleotides not matched to a gene: 4. The CDR3 spells CASSPGLAGVYEQYF. CDR3 nucleotides: TGTGCCAGCTCACCAGGGCTAGCGGGAGTCTACGAGCAGTACTTC.

The chain links TRBV19 to TRBJ2-5; TRBD2 matches 7 bases. Germline CDR1 is LNHDA and CDR2 is SQIVND (reference sequence). V lost 5 bases and J lost 6; bases outside the gene matches: 9. The CDR3 is 14 residues long. CDR3 bases: TGTGCCAGTAGTTCTAGCGGATCCTGGCAGACCCAGTACTTC. Translating it yields CASSSSGSWQTQYF.

The chain is built from TRBV7-2 and TRBJ2-1; 9 bases agree with TRBD2. Germline V lookup: CDR1 SGHTA, CDR2 FQGNSA. The length of the CDR3 is 13 residues. V dropped 5 bases and J dropped 9; count of bases not matched to a gene: 5. The CDR3 here is CASSPPTSGEQFF. The CDR3, as DNA: TGTGCCAGCAGCCCACCGACTAGCGGTGAGCAGTTCTTC.

The J gene is TRBJ1-3, the V gene TRBV9; 8 nucleotides agree with TRBD1. CDR3 length: 20 amino acids. V was pared by 4 bases and J by 0 bases, with 18 bases of the junction left unmatched. Germline values: CDR1 SGDLS, CDR2 YYNGEE. As DNA, the CDR3 is TGTGCCAGCAGCCAGAAACCGGGACAGGAGGCTCTTAGCTCTGGAAACACCATATATTTT. Amino acids: CASSQKPGQEALSSGNTIYF.

This clone showed up just a few times. Distinct nucleotide sequences in the sample also encode this CDR3. V is TRBV7-2 and J is TRBJ2-7, with a possible D match to TRBD2 (5 bases). The germline V gene has CDR1 SGHTA and CDR2 FQGNSA. Deletions cut 0 bases from V and 0 bases from J, with 6 bases between. CDR3 size: 14 residues. The CDR3 loop is CASSLARDSYEQYF. CDR3 coding DNA: TGTGCCAGCAGCTTAGCACGGGACTCCTACGAGCAGTACTTC.

This chain links TRBV20-1 with TRBJ2-1; a weak D match, TRBD2 (6 bases). The germline CDR1 and CDR2 sequences are DFQATT and SNEGSKA (reference sequence). The CDR3 is made up of 11 amino acids. V was shortened by 2 bases and J by 13 bases, with 12 bases between the two germline ends. The DNA for the CDR3 is TGCAGTGCTAGAAGCTCCGGGGGTCAGTTCTTC. Amino acid sequence: CSARSSGGQFF.

V usage is TRBV2 and J usage is TRBJ2-6, with D unclear. Germline loops: CDR1 SNHLY, CDR2 FYNNEI. This CDR3 is 15 amino acids long. V shed 5 bases and J shed 0 bases, with 8 bases lying between them. In nucleotides, the CDR3 is TGTGCCAGCAGTCTGGCCGGCTCTGGGGCCAACGTCCTGACTTTC. It translates to CASSLAGSGANVLTF.